Listed here are 15 T cell receptor beta chains from one sample, sequenced in a study of T cell repertoires in cytomegalovirus infection. TCRdb reprocessed the reads via MiXCR and lists one record per CDR3 protein. The data show under 95,000 distinct CDR3 sequences, roughly half seen once. No antigens are known for them. Sequenced material: CD8+ T cells from cultured PBMCs, taken from culture after CMV antigen stimulation. The source is a human donor in good health (CMV status not recorded). Some clones in this sample may be carry-over from other donors' samples.

The rearrangement joins TRBV7-6 to TRBJ2-7, with TRBD2 identical over 9 bases. Trimming took 6 bases from V and 7 from J; bases not matched to a gene: 10. Germline CDR1 reads SGHVS; CDR2 reads FNYEAQ. This CDR3 comprises 14 residues. The CDR3 here is CASRPSGVMGEQYF. The CDR3 DNA reads TGTGCCAGCAGGCCTAGCGGGGTCATGGGGGAGCAGTACTTC.

This clonotype was observed many times. The CDR3 protein is CASHGDTQYF. In DNA, the CDR3 is TGTGCCAGTCACGGAGATACGCAGTATTTT. The chain couples TRBV27 to TRBJ2-3; D uncertain. Germline-derived CDR1 and CDR2 are MNHEY and SMNVEV (reference sequence). CDR3 length: 10 amino acids. Trimming took off 9 bases at V and 5 bases at J, with 6 bases between the two ends.

V and J are TRBV5-5 and TRBJ2-7; D remains ambiguous. V lost 2 bases to trimming and J lost 6 bases, with 12 bases between them. Germline CDR1 SGHKS, CDR2 YYEKEE (reference sequence). The CDR3 extends over 13 amino acids. This chain's CDR3 is CASSFIGAGEQYF. In nucleotides, the CDR3 is TGTGCCAGCAGCTTCATAGGAGCAGGCGAGCAGTACTTC.

This sequence joins TRBV27 and TRBJ1-2, with D hard to call. With 0 bases removed from V and 4 bases from J, the gap between germline ends came to 6 bases. The V gene's germline CDR1 is MNHEY and CDR2 SMNVEV (reference sequence). The CDR3 is 13 amino acids. The DNA for the CDR3 is TGTGCCAGCAGTTTATCTTCCCGCTATGGCTACACCTTC. It translates to CASSLSSRYGYTF.

J is TRBJ2-3 and V is TRBV12-5; D not certain. Per the germline V gene, CDR1 is LGHNT and CDR2 is FRNRAP. V was trimmed by 1 base and J by 2 bases, leaving 4 bases between them. There are 13 residues in the CDR3. The CDR3 DNA is TGTGCTAGTGGTTTGGGTTTCACAGATACGCAGTATTTT. Residues: CASGLGFTDTQYF. The full variable domain, completed using reference TRBV12-5 and TRBJ2-3, is DARVTQTPRHKVTEMGQEVTMRCQPILGHNTVFWYRQTMMQGLELLAYFRNRAPLDDSGMPKDRFSAEMPDATLATLKIQPSEPRDSAVYFCASGLGFTDTQYFGPGTRLTVL.

J is TRBJ2-7 and V is TRBV19; tentatively, D is TRBD2 (5 bases). V lost 5 bases and J lost 5, with 19 bases in between. Germline CDR1 is LNHDA and CDR2 is SQIVND (reference sequence). The CDR3 loop spans 15 amino acids. The CDR3 spells CASSWRALKGDEQYF. The CDR3, as DNA: TGTGCCAGTAGTTGGCGGGCCCTCAAGGGAGACGAGCAGTACTTC.

V gene TRBV20-1 combines with J gene TRBJ1-1; D call uncertain. Germline values: CDR1 DFQATT, CDR2 SNEGSKA (reference sequence). The CDR3 is 13 residues long. Trimming stripped 2 bases from V and 5 bases from J, with 12 bases between. CDR3 DNA: TGCAGTGCTAGACCGTCGGTCGGGACTGAAGCTTTCTTT. Its translation is CSARPSVGTEAFF.

The CDR3 bases are TGTGCCAGCAGACAAAGGACAGGACTCCAAGAGACCCAGTACTTC. Its protein product is CASRQRTGLQETQYF. This rearrangement joins TRBV2 to TRBJ2-5; TRBD1 matches at 7 bases. V dropped 6 bases and J dropped 1; count of bases not matched to a gene: 8. The CDR3 is made up of 15 amino acids. Germline values: CDR1 SNHLY, CDR2 FYNNEI.

This clonotype was counted at least ten times. The chain uses TRBV10-3 and TRBJ1-1; TRBD1 agrees at 8 bases. This CDR3 has 14 residues. V shed 2 bases and J 1 base; nucleotides not matched to a gene: 0. CDR1 is ENHRY, CDR2 SYGVKD, per germline. In DNA form, the CDR3 reads TGTGCCATCAGTGAGGGACAGGGGAACACTGAAGCTTTCTTT. Its translation: CAISEGQGNTEAFF.

The table lists this clonotype with many counts. The chain is built from TRBV7-9 and TRBJ2-5; D possibly corresponds to TRBD2 (5 bases). The CDR3 is 14 amino acids. The V and J ends lost 5 bases and 1 base respectively, with 11 bases between them. CDR1 SEHNR and CDR2 FQNEAQ come from the germline V gene (reference sequence). The CDR3 loop reads CASSPRRGQETQYF. DNA for the CDR3: TGTGCCAGCAGCCCGCGACGGGGCCAAGAGACCCAGTACTTC.

The chain couples TRBV27 to TRBJ1-2, with 8 bases matching TRBD1. This CDR3 contains 14 residues. With V trimmed by 3 bases and J by 4 bases, 4 bases remained unmatched. In germline, CDR1 is MNHEY, CDR2 SMNVEV (reference sequence). The CDR3: CASSFDRGSYGYTF. The CDR3 region has the DNA TGTGCCAGCAGTTTCGACAGGGGCTCCTATGGCTACACCTTC.

The V call is TRBV28, the J call TRBJ1-2; D is unresolved. The V end lost 5 bases, the J end lost 8 bases, and 9 bases lay between the germline ends. CDR1 and CDR2 from the germline V gene are MDHEN and SYDVKM. The CDR3 has 11 amino acids. Here the CDR3 reads CASSEEQGYTF. DNA of the CDR3: TGTGCCAGCAGTGAAGAACAGGGCTACACCTTC.

V gene TRBV10-3 combines with J gene TRBJ2-3; no reliable D call. The V gene's germline CDR1 is ENHRY and CDR2 SYGVKD. Deletions cut 8 bases from V and 1 base from J, with 10 bases between. This CDR3 spans 13 amino acids. CDR3 protein: CAILGQGTDTQYF. Written as DNA, the CDR3 is TGTGCCATCCTAGGGCAGGGCACAGATACGCAGTATTTT.

The chain links TRBV7-8 to TRBJ2-7; 7 bases are shared with TRBD2. Germline loops: CDR1 SGHVS, CDR2 FQNEAQ. The trim removed 5 bases at V and 3 bases at J, leaving 7 bases unmatched. There are 14 residues in the CDR3. CDR3 in amino acids: CASSARGGVYEQYF. For the CDR3, the DNA is TGTGCCAGCAGCGCCCGGGGAGGGGTCTACGAGCAGTACTTC.

The chain joins TRBV27 to TRBJ1-5, with D unresolved. Trimming removed 3 bases from V and 2 bases from J, with 5 bases in between. The V gene's germline CDR1 is MNHEY and CDR2 SMNVEV (reference sequence). This CDR3 has 13 amino acids. The CDR3, as DNA: TGTGCCAGCAGTTTCGGGGGCAATCAGCCCCAGCATTTT. This gives the protein CASSFGGNQPQHF.